These 13 T cell receptor beta chains share one sample of origin, sequenced in a study of CD8 T cells in ankylosing spondylitis. TCRdb re-derived calls from the 5' RACE reads in MiXCR, one entry per CDR3 protein. This table holds around 770,000 distinct CDR3 sequences, roughly 10% found once. Findings of the study overall: A TCR beta motif of 7 or 8 highly homologous variants appeared characteristic of ankylosing spondylitis blood.

No antigen has been assigned to these receptors. The sample consisted of blood, either unsorted or a sorted T cell fraction (not recorded which). These receptors were collected from a male donor with ankylosing spondylitis.

Ten or more counts support this clonotype. This sequence joins TRBV10-3 and TRBJ2-7; no definite D call. The CDR3 runs to 16 residues. V was cut by 1 base and J by 2 bases, with 15 bases left in between. Germline CDR1 reads ENHRY; CDR2 reads SYGVKD. CDR3 loop: CAISELGGRRAYEQYF. Here the CDR3 DNA reads TGTGCCATCAGTGAGTTGGGCGGACGCCGAGCCTACGAGCAGTACTTC.

This chain connects TRBV27 to TRBJ2-1, with TRBD2 matching 7 bases. The CDR3 covers 19 residues. Germline trimming cut 6 bases from V and 1 base from J; bases unmatched to any gene: 18. Germline assignment: CDR1 MNHEY and CDR2 SMNVEV (reference sequence). Written as DNA, the CDR3 is TGTGCCAGCAGCCCTCTATGGATTGGGACCGGGAGGTCCTACAATGAGCAGTTCTTC. The encoded protein is CASSPLWIGTGRSYNEQFF.

This chain joins TRBV20-1 and TRBJ2-3; D perhaps matches TRBD2 (6 bases). The CDR3 runs 17 residues. The V gene lost 7 bases and the J gene lost 1 base, with 24 bases spanning the gap. In germline, CDR1 is DFQATT, CDR2 SNEGSKA (reference sequence). CDR3 protein: CSDSSVSGPRGTDTQYF. CDR3 nucleotides: TGCAGTGACAGTTCCGTTAGCGGCCCAAGGGGCACAGATACGCAGTATTTT.

J is TRBJ2-5 and V is TRBV18, with a weak D call TRBD1 (6 bases). The CDR3 is 14 amino acids. CDR1 is KGHSH and CDR2 is LQKENI in the germline V gene. Trimming left V 5 bases short and J 1 base short, with 11 bases between. Here the CDR3 DNA reads TGTGCCAGCTCATTCGACAGGCCCCAAGAGACCCAGTACTTC. Protein sequence: CASSFDRPQETQYF.

The chain couples TRBV7-2 to TRBJ2-1; 9 bases line up with TRBD2. CDR1 SGHTA and CDR2 FQGNSA come from the germline V gene. Trimming took 1 base from V and 8 from J; bases not matched to a gene: 12. The CDR3 length is 17 residues. The CDR3, as DNA: TGTGCCAGCAGCTTAGTGCTAGCGGGATTCCTAAGGGATGAGCAGTTCTTC. Residues: CASSLVLAGFLRDEQFF.

This clonotype was counted only a few times. The CDR3 is CASSLALRGTPWEQYF. The CDR3 nucleotides are TGCGCCAGCAGCTTGGCCTTGCGAGGGACTCCCTGGGAGCAGTACTTC. V gene TRBV5-1 combines with J gene TRBJ2-7, with a possible D match to TRBD2 (6 bases). The CDR3 extends over 16 amino acids. The V and J ends lost 0 bases and 7 bases respectively, with 20 bases between them. Germline CDR1 is SGHRS and CDR2 is YFSETQ.

This clonotype was found a few times. The rearrangement joins TRBV20-1 to TRBJ2-1; 7 bases map to TRBD1. The CDR3 loop spans 14 amino acids. The V gene end was trimmed by 4 bases and the J gene end by 5 bases; junction bases not matched to a gene: 8. Germline values: CDR1 DFQATT, CDR2 SNEGSKA (reference sequence). In DNA form, the CDR3 reads TGCAGTGCTACCGGGACAGTGAATAACAATGAGCAGTTCTTC. This encodes CSATGTVNNNEQFF.

This clonotype was counted only a few times. The rearrangement links TRBV4-3 to TRBJ1-2; 7 bases match TRBD1. With V trimmed by 4 bases and J by 5 bases, 13 bases remained unmatched. In germline, CDR1 is LGHNA, CDR2 YSLEER. There are 16 residues in the CDR3. This CDR3 is CASSLGGGAMSYGYTF. The CDR3 nucleotides read TGCGCCAGCAGCCTCGGAGGGGGCGCGATGTCGTATGGCTACACCTTC.

The rearrangement uses TRBV28 and TRBJ2-4; D may be TRBD2 (11 bases). The CDR3 covers 20 residues. Germline V gene sequence: CDR1 MDHEN, CDR2 SYDVKM. Trimming pared 4 bases from V and 2 bases from J, leaving 27 bases between. This CDR3 is CASSWWDRGTSGRTKNIQYF. The CDR3 DNA sequence: TGTGCCAGCAGTTGGTGGGACAGGGGTACTAGCGGGAGAACCAAAAACATTCAGTACTTC.

J is TRBJ1-2 and V is TRBV25-1; D unclear. This CDR3 is built from 14 residues. Trimming removed 0 bases from V and 6 bases from J, with 11 bases in between. In germline, CDR1 is MGHDK, CDR2 SYGVNS. DNA of the CDR3: TGTGCCAGCAGTGAATACCGACGGGTTGATGGCTACACCTTC. Residues: CASSEYRRVDGYTF.

The chain combines TRBV12-3 or TRBV12-4 with TRBJ2-2; D not certain. This CDR3 is built from 18 residues. Trimming cost V 0 bases and J 5 bases, with 19 bases left between them. CDR3 residues: CASSLAPGRAQWTGELFF. CDR3 coding DNA: TGTGCCAGCAGTTTAGCCCCAGGCCGCGCCCAGTGGACCGGGGAGCTGTTTTTT.

J is TRBJ1-2 and V is TRBV29-1; D is unresolved. V dropped 3 bases and J dropped 5 bases, with 10 bases sitting between them. The CDR3 is 12 amino acids. The germline V gene encodes CDR1 SQVTM and CDR2 ANQGSEA. Here the CDR3 DNA reads TGCAGCGTTGAGGAGAAGATTTATGGCTACACCTTC. This encodes CSVEEKIYGYTF.

This clonotype was counted only a few times. V gene TRBV18 combines with J gene TRBJ1-2; D unclear. CDR3 length equals 15 residues. Germline values: CDR1 KGHSH, CDR2 LQKENI. With 3 bases removed from V and 0 bases from J, the gap between germline ends came to 11 bases. CDR3 sequence (DNA): TGTGCCAGCTCACCGCGGACGGACTCTAACTATGGCTACACCTTC. This gives the protein CASSPRTDSNYGYTF.